Described below is a single TCR beta chain sequence and its context. As yet, its antigen is unknown. The junction departs from germline at one end; a sequencing error may be responsible. TCR beta libraries were built from RNA through three nested multiplex PCR rounds using modified ARM-PCR. TCRB-specific cDNA synthesis used approximately 0.49 ug of total RNA. Unique molecular identifiers were not described for the libraries. Each CDR3 protein gets one entry after TCRdb re-called the multiplex PCR reads with MiXCR. The sample has about 13,000 distinct CDR3 sequences; approximately 72% are singletons. This entry belongs to a study of tumor-infiltrating lymphocytes in glioblastoma multiforme. Germline CDR1 is SGHAT and CDR2 is FQNNGV. The CDR3 loop spans 14 amino acids. Findings and limits, study-wide: T cells were not sorted into functional subsets.

The origin of this receptor is a male donor with glioblastoma. The specimen sequenced was brain tumor tissue. The genes are TRBV11-2 and TRBJ2-5; 10 bases are shared with TRBD1. The CDR3 reads CASSLAGQGEAQYF. Written as DNA, the CDR3 is TGTGCCAGCAGCTTAGCCGGACAGGGGGAGGCCCAATACTTC.